One sample yielded the 20 T cell receptor beta chains listed below, sequenced in a study of cytomegalovirus exposure and HLA in healthy donors (TCRdb year 2017). Library creation used the immunoSEQ multiplex PCR assay. The multiplex PCR relied on a mix of 60 forward primers for TCR Vbeta segments and 13 reverse primers for TCR Jbeta segments. TCRdb obtained this table from immuneACCESS and retained in-frame rearrangements with V and J assigned. These tables miss some clones; where compared with another copy, unresolved V genes account for less than half of the shortfall, and the remainder is unexplained. The sample yields roughly 150,000 clones; about two thirds were counted once. The ten most abundant clones make up over 9.5% of the sample. The source material was PBMCs. These receptors were taken from a man younger than 45 in good health and CMV-seropositive.

The gene calls are TRBV5-8 and TRBJ1-1; the D gene is possibly TRBD1 (5 bases). Looked up from germline, CDR1 is SGHTS and CDR2 is YDEGEE. The CDR3 covers 16 residues. Between the trimmed V and J ends, which lost 1 base and 3 bases, there was a span of 16 bases. The chain's CDR3 is CASSLIGAPGDTEAFF. In DNA form, the CDR3 reads TGTGCCAGCAGCTTGATTGGGGCCCCTGGGGACACTGAAGCTTTCTTT.

Points on this clone: One end of the junction varies from germline; a read error may be responsible. Other nucleotide sequences in the sample specify the same CDR3. The V call is TRBV7-7, the J call TRBJ2-5, with 11 nucleotides matching TRBD1. The germline gives CDR1 SSHAT, CDR2 FNYEAQ (reference sequence). This CDR3 comprises 15 residues. CDR3 region: CASSLGTGGQETQYF. For the CDR3, the DNA is TGTGCTAGCAGCTTAGGGACAGGGGGTCAAGAGACCCAGTACTTC.

This chain connects TRBV18 to TRBJ1-1; D is ambiguous. CDR1 and CDR2 from the germline V gene are KGHSH and LQKENI. This CDR3 is built from 13 residues. Trimming cost V 1 base and J 4 bases, with 7 bases left between them. This CDR3 is CASSPREFTEAFF. DNA of the CDR3: TGTGCCAGCTCACCACGGGAGTTCACTGAAGCTTTCTTT.

The rearrangement joins TRBV6-5 to TRBJ1-1; possibly TRBD1 for D (6 bases). Germline V gives CDR1 MNHEY, CDR2 SVGAGI. The V gene lost 6 bases and the J gene lost 5 bases, with 16 bases spanning the gap. The CDR3 consists of 14 residues. CDR3 in amino acids: CASSLAGVGTEAFF. CDR3 nucleotide sequence: TGTGCCAGCAGCCTAGCAGGGGTTGGGACTGAAGCTTTCTTT.

A remark on this clone: A read error may produce the germline difference seen at one junction end. V and J are TRBV7-7 and TRBJ1-1; D is possibly TRBD1 (5 bases). The germline gives CDR1 SSHAT, CDR2 FNYEAQ (reference sequence). The CDR3 is 13 residues long. The CDR3 nucleotides read TGTGCTAGCAGTTTAGACAGTAGCACTGAAGCTTTCTTT. Residues: CASSLDSSTEAFF.

The chain carries TRBV28 and TRBJ2-5, with 7 bases aligning to TRBD1. CDR1 and CDR2 from the germline V gene are MDHEN and SYDVKM. The CDR3 totals 13 residues. The ends lost 6 bases at V and 2 bases at J; junction bases unmatched: 3. In nucleotides, the CDR3 is TGTGCCAGCAGATCGGGACAGCAAGAGACCCAGTACTTC. Translation gives CASRSGQQETQYF.

The chain joins TRBV29-1 to TRBJ1-2; D unclear. Deletions cut 6 bases from V and 6 bases from J, with 17 bases between. Germline-derived CDR1 and CDR2 are SQVTM and ANQGSEA. The CDR3 spans 13 residues. CDR3 in amino acids: CSVAERGFDGYTF. CDR3 bases: TGCAGCGTCGCTGAGAGAGGATTTGATGGCTACACCTTC.

The rearrangement joins TRBV10-2 to TRBJ2-1; TRBD1 matches at 8 bases. The length of the CDR3 is 16 residues. Per germline, CDR1 WSHSY and CDR2 SAAADI. The V and J ends lost 0 bases and 5 bases, in that order; junction bases with no gene match: 6. CDR3 coding DNA: TGCGCCAGCAGTGAGTCTAGGACAGGGCACAACAATGAGCAGTTCTTC. Residues: CASSESRTGHNNEQFF.

The CDR3 sequence is CASSLRGDYEQYF. The CDR3 coding sequence is TGTGCCAGCAGCTTGCGCGGAGACTACGAGCAGTACTTC. This sequence joins TRBV13 and TRBJ2-7; D call uncertain. Trimming took off 3 bases at V and 3 bases at J, with 9 bases between the two ends. Germline lookup yields CDR1 PRHDT and CDR2 FYEKMQ (reference sequence). The length of the CDR3 is 13 residues. Variable domain in full (rest from reference TRBV13 and TRBJ2-7): AAGVIQSPRHLIKEKRETATLKCYPIPRHDTVYWYQQGPGQDPQFLISFYEKMQSDKGSIPDRFSAQQFSDYHSELNMSSLELGDSALYFCASSLRGDYEQYFGPGTRLTVT.

The chain combines TRBV11-3 with TRBJ2-6; 8 bases agree with TRBD2. The J segment lost 0 bases and the V segment lost 5 bases, leaving 6 bases of the junction unmatched. The CDR3 contains 17 residues. Looked up from germline, CDR1 is SGHNT and CDR2 is YENEEA. The CDR3 DNA follows: TGTGCCAGCAGCCCACCGGGGGGGAACTCTGGGGCCAACGTCCTGACTTTC. Protein sequence: CASSPPGGNSGANVLTF.

This clone was recorded only once. The V and J genes are TRBV27 and TRBJ2-7, with TRBD2 identical over 7 bases. The length of the CDR3 is 12 residues. Germline CDR1 is MNHEY and CDR2 is SMNVEV (reference sequence). Trimming removed 8 bases from V and 1 base from J; junction bases left unmatched: 2. The CDR3 region is CASGRVSYEQYF. CDR3 DNA sequence: TGTGCCAGCGGGAGGGTATCCTACGAGCAGTACTTC.

The J gene is TRBJ2-5, the V gene TRBV2; weak D call: TRBD2 (5 bases). The CDR3 consists of 13 residues. The ends were cut back, 10 bases at V and 2 bases at J, with 14 bases in the middle. The germline gives CDR1 SNHLY, CDR2 FYNNEI. The CDR3 reads CATLGGSQETQYF. The CDR3 DNA sequence: TGTGCCACCCTAGGAGGCTCTCAAGAGACCCAGTACTTC.

This clone came up a few times. The rearrangement links TRBV11-2 to TRBJ1-5; 8 bases match TRBD1. The germline V gene encodes CDR1 SGHAT and CDR2 FQNNGV. The ends lost 5 bases at V and 1 base at J; junction bases unmatched: 10. The CDR3 loop spans 17 amino acids. CDR3 in DNA: TGTGCCAGCAGCCGAGGCAGGGGGCAACTGAGCAATCAGCCCCAGCATTTT. This sequence encodes CASSRGRGQLSNQPQHF.

V usage is TRBV13 and J usage is TRBJ1-1, with 7 bases aligning to TRBD1. Germline CDR1 is PRHDT and CDR2 is FYEKMQ (reference sequence). The trim removed 3 bases at V and 5 bases at J, leaving 9 bases unmatched. This CDR3 spans 15 amino acids. The CDR3 region is CASSFLDRVGTEAFF. CDR3 nucleotide sequence: TGTGCCAGCAGCTTCCTTGACAGGGTAGGAACTGAAGCTTTCTTT.

This clone showed up just once. The rearrangement joins TRBV18 to TRBJ2-7; TRBD1 agrees at 7 bases. Germline-derived CDR1 and CDR2 are KGHSH and LQKENI. Losses at the gene ends were 3 bases for V and 3 bases for J; bases not matched to a gene: 5. The CDR3 runs 14 residues. The CDR3 DNA sequence: TGTGCCAGCTCACCGTCCCGGGACAGCTACGAGCAGTACTTC. It encodes CASSPSRDSYEQYF.

This clone was counted once. The V gene is TRBV2, the J gene TRBJ1-2, with D unclear. The V gene lost 4 bases and the J gene lost 2 bases, with 8 bases spanning the gap. CDR1 is SNHLY, CDR2 FYNNEI, per germline. This CDR3 has 13 amino acids. This CDR3 reads CASSGVGNYGYTF. Here the CDR3 DNA reads TGTGCCAGCAGTGGCGTCGGGAACTATGGCTACACCTTC.

Details on this clone: The sample carries other DNA sequences with the same CDR3. This chain connects TRBV10-1 to TRBJ1-1, with TRBD1 matching over 8 bases. With 4 bases clipped from V and 5 bases from J, the junction kept 3 bases outside the gene matches. Looked up from germline, CDR1 is WNHNN and CDR2 is SYGVQD (reference sequence). The CDR3 length is 13 residues. The CDR3 loop reads CASSGQGSTEAFF. The CDR3 coding sequence is TGCGCCAGCAGTGGACAGGGGTCGACTGAAGCTTTCTTT.

The CDR3: CASSTRTGGDEQFF. The CDR3 coding sequence is TGTGCCAGCAGCACCCGGACAGGGGGTGATGAGCAGTTCTTC. This sequence joins TRBV9 and TRBJ2-1, with 10 positions matching TRBD1. Trimming cost V 4 bases and J 8 bases; bases outside gene matches: 6. The CDR3 is 14 residues long. The germline V gene encodes CDR1 SGDLS and CDR2 YYNGEE.

In its sample, this clone was seen a few times. The chain uses TRBV4-1 and TRBJ2-7; 8 bases are shared with TRBD1. With 4 bases clipped from V and 4 bases from J, the junction kept 6 bases outside the gene matches. This CDR3 region has 14 residues. The germline gives CDR1 MGHRA, CDR2 YSYEKL. In nucleotides, the CDR3 is TGCGCCAGCAGCCCTCGGACAGGGTTATACGAGCAGTACTTC. Translated: CASSPRTGLYEQYF.

This rearrangement joins TRBV4-1 to TRBJ2-3, with a weak D call TRBD2 (5 bases). The CDR3 length is 14 residues. The ends were cut back, 4 bases at V and 2 bases at J, with 10 bases in the middle. Germline V lookup: CDR1 MGHRA, CDR2 YSYEKL. CDR3 coding DNA: TGCGCCAGCAGCCCGCCCGGGGTCACAGATACGCAGTATTTT. Translating gives CASSPPGVTDTQYF.